This T cell receptor beta chain was sequenced for a study of regulatory and conventional T cells in RAG deficiency. Findings and caveats of the study: Patient subsets had shorter CDR3s; Omenn Treg-Tconv overlap exceeded 90%.

The CDR3 sequence is 16 residues long. Germline CDR1 and CDR2: MNHNS and SASEGT. V lost 0 bases and J lost 4, with 15 bases in between. As for this clone: Its antigen remains unidentified.

Conventional CD4+ T cells were sorted from blood as CD25-low CD127-high cells. Here immunoSEQ multiplex PCR was the method, and the copy in TCRdb shows in-frame clones only, minus some. Of some 21,000 clones in the sample, 85% to 95% were seen once. Separately, the same data were catalogued under a study of regulatory T cells. That study reports: Amplification used 52 TRBV primers and 13 TRBJ primers.

What was sequenced was CD4+ T cells sorted from blood. This clonotype was sampled from a human donor in good health. This chain links TRBV6-1 with TRBJ1-2; D is possibly TRBD1 (6 bases). CDR3 in DNA: TGTGCCAGCAGTGAAGCCGTCATACAGGGAGGCTATGGCTACACCTTC. It encodes CASSEAVIQGGYGYTF.